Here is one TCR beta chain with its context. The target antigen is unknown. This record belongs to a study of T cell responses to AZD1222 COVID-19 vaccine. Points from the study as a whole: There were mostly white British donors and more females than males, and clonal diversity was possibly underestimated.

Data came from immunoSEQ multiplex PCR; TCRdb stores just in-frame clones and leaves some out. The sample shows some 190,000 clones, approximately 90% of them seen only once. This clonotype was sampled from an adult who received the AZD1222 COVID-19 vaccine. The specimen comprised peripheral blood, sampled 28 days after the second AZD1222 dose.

CDR3 sequence (DNA): TGTGCCAGCAGCACCCGGGACGGAGGGAATGAGCAGTTCTTC. Translated: CASSTRDGGNEQFF. The rearrangement links TRBV7-9 to TRBJ2-1, with D tentatively TRBD2 (6 bases). Looked up from germline, CDR1 is SEHNR and CDR2 is FQNEAQ (reference sequence). The CDR3 length is 14 residues. The V end was cut by 5 bases, the J end by 7 bases, with 15 bases between.